This entry is about one TCR beta chain. Its cognate antigen is unknown. Carrying unique molecular identifiers, the cDNA also gained a universal primer site through template switching. TCRdb analysed the 5' RACE reads with MiXCR anew, one entry per CDR3 protein. This sample has approximately 690,000 distinct CDR3 sequences, with approximately 6% found just once. This record comes from a study of identical twins. Study results and limitations: Weaker excess sharing between twins was seen in beta out-of-frame sequences. In cord blood, abundant beta clonotypes had fewer insertions; memory showed no trend. Among monozygotic twins, out-of-frame TCR alpha sharing exceeded what models predicted.

The TCR originated in a man aged 18-30 years in good health. Sequencing was carried out using naive T cells sorted from blood.

CDR3 region: CASSKLAPGLAKHEQFF. The CDR3 DNA reads as TGTGCCAGCTCAAAACTGGCCCCGGGACTAGCGAAGCATGAGCAGTTCTTC. The J gene is TRBJ2-1, the V gene TRBV28, with 10 positions matching TRBD2. The CDR3 is made up of 17 amino acids. Germline CDR1 is MDHEN and CDR2 is SYDVKM. V was clipped by 8 bases and J by 8 bases; unmatched bases: 18.